This T cell receptor (beta chain) was documented in a study of cytomegalovirus exposure and HLA in healthy donors. Broader study findings: When analyzed later, the rates of TCR association showed variation by HLA locus, with DRB1 the most and HLA-C the fewest. Likely technical artifact: a cluster of highly shared sequence variants. Indistinguishability led to the exclusion of some V segments, TRBV6-2 and TRBV6-3 included. Cytomegalovirus-associated TCR beta chains were listed, numbering some 180.

This CDR3 spans 15 amino acids. In germline, CDR1 is KGHSH, CDR2 LQKENI. Trimming cost V 8 bases and J 3 bases, with 18 bases left between them. The PCR made use of 60 Vbeta and 13 Jbeta primers. TCRdb's copy holds only in-frame clones and misses some; the assay was immunoSEQ multiplex PCR. The sample consists of roughly 120,000 clones, about four fifths of them appearing once. As concerns this clone: Its antigen is not known.

V and J are TRBV18 and TRBJ2-3; possible D gene TRBD1, 6 bases. This receptor was taken from a middle-aged man in good health and CMV-seronegative. The specimen sequenced was PBMCs. CDR3 amino acids: CASLGGVGLTDTQYF. The CDR3 bases are TGTGCCAGCCTTGGGGGCGTGGGCTTGACAGATACGCAGTATTTT.